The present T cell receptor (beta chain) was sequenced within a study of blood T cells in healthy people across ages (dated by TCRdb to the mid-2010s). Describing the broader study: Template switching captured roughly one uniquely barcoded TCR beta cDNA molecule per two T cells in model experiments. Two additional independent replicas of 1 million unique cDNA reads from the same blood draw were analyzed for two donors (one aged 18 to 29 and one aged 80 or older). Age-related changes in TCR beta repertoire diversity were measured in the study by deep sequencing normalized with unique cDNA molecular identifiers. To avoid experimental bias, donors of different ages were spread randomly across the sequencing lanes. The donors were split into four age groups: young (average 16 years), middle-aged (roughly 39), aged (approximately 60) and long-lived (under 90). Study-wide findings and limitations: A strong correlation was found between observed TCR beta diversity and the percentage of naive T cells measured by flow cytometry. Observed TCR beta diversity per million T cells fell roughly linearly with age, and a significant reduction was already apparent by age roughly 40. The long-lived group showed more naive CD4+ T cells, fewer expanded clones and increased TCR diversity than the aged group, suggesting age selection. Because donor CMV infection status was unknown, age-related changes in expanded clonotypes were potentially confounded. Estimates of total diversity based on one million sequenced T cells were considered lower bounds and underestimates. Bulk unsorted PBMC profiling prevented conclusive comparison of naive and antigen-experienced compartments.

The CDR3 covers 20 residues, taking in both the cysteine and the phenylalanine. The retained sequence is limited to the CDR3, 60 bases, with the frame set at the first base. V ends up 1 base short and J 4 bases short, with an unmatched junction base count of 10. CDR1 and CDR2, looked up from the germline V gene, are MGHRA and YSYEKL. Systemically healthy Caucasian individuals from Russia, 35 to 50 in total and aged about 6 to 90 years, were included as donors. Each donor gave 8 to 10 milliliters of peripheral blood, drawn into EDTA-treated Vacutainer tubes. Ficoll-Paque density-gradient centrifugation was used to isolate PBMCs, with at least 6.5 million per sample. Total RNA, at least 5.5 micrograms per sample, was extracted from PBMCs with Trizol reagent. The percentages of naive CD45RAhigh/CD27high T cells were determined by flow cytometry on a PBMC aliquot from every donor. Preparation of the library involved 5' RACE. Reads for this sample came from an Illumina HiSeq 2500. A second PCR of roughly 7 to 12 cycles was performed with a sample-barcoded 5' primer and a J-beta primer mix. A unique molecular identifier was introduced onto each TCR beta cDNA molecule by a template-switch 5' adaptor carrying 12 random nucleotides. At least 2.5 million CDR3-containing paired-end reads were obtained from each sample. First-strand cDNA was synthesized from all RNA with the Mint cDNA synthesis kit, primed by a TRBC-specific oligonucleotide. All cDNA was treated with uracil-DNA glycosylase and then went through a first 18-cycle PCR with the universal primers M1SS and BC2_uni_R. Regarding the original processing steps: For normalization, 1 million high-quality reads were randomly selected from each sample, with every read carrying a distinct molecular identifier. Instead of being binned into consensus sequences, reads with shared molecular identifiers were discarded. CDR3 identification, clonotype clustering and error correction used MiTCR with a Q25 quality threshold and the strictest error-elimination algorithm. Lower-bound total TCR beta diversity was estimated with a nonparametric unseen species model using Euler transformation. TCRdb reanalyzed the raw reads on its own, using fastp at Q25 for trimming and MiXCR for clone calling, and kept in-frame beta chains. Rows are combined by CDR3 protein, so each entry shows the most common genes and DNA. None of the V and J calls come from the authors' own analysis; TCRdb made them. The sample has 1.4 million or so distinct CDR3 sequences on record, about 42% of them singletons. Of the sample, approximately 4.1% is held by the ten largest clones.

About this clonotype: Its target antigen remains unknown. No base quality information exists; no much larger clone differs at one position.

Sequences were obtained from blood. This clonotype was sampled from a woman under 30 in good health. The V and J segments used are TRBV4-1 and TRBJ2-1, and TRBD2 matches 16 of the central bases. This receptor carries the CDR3 CASSQGGTSGGALRYNEQFF. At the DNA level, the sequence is TGCGCCAGCAGCCAAGGGGGGACTAGCGGGGGGGCCCTAAGGTACAATGAGCAGTTCTTC.